The TCR beta chain described here comes from a study of regulatory T cells in long-lasting Graves disease. The time point was: newly diagnosed GD, antithyroid drugs for less than 3 months. The authors made the TCR library using RNA they extracted from PBMCs. Graves' disease diagnoses followed American Thyroid Association guidelines. Remarks on this clonotype: Antigen specificity is unknown.

General study findings and limits: Persistent disease favored TRBV28, TRBJ1-2 and TRBJ2-5. Sharing of public clonotypes was greater in persistent patients (under 3,000) than in new patients (roughly 1,000).

Germline CDR1 is MGHDK and CDR2 is SYGVNS. The CDR3 is made up of 14 amino acids. Trimming removed 0 bases at V and 4 bases at J, with 10 bases between. CDR3 regions were amplified by Arm-PCR using iRepertoire HTBI primers to build TCR beta libraries. TCRdb reprocessed the multiplex PCR reads with MiXCR, giving one entry per CDR3 protein. Of just over 600,000 distinct CDR3 sequences listed, approximately 15% are singletons. These same data were also listed under a study on T cells in Graves' hyperthyroidism and ophthalmopathy.

Sequencing used peripheral blood mononuclear cells (PBMCs), obtained at new diagnosis, from a patient treated with antithyroid drugs. The chain joins TRBV25-1 to TRBJ2-7; unclear D gene. The source is a woman aged 30 to 39 with Graves disease. The CDR3 DNA reads as TGTGCCAGCAGTGAATATCGAAAGACTTACGAGCAGTACTTC. Amino acids: CASSEYRKTYEQYF.